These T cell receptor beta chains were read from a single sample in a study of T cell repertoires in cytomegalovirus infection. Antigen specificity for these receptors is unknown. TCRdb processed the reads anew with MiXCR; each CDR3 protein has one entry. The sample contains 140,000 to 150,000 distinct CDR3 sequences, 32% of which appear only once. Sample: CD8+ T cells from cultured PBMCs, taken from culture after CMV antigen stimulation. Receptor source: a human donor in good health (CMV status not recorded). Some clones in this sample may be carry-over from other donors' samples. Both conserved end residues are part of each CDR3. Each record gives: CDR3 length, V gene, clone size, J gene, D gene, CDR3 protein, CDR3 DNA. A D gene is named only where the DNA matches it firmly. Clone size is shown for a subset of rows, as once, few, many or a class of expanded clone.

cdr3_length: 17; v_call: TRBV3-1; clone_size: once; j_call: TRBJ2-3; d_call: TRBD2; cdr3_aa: CASSQEGTSGGADTQYF; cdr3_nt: TGTGCCAGCAGCCAAGAGGGGACTAGCGGGGGGGCGGATACGCAGTATTTT
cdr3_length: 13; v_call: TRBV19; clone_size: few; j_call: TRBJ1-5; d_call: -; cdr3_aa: CASSPNVRQPQHF; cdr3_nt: TGTGCCAGTTCACCGAATGTACGCCAGCCCCAGCATTTT
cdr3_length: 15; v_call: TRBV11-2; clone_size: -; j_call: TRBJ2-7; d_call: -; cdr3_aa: CASSLGGLATYEQYF; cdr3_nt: TGTGCCAGCAGCTTAGGAGGACTTGCGACCTACGAGCAGTACTTC
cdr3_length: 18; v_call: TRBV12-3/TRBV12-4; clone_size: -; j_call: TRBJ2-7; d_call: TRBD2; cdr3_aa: CASSFSLAGAGGSYEQYF; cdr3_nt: TGTGCCAGCAGTTTCTCCCTAGCGGGGGCCGGAGGTTCCTACGAGCAGTACTTC
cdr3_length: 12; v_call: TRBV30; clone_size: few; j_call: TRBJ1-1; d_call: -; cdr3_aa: CAWSGGSAEAFF; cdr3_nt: TGTGCCTGGAGCGGGGGGTCTGCTGAAGCTTTCTTT
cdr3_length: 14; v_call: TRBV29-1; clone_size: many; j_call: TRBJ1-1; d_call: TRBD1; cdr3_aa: CSVDQGGWGTEAFF; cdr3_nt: TGCAGCGTTGATCAAGGGGGCTGGGGCACTGAAGCTTTCTTT
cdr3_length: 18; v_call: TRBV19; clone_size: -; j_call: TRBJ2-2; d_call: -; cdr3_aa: CASSIFERRGENTGELFF; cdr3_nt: TGTGCCAGTAGTATTTTCGAGCGGCGGGGTGAGAACACCGGGGAGCTGTTTTTT
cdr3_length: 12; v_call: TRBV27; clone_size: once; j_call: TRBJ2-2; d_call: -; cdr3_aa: CASSAYTGELFF; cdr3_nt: TGTGCCAGCAGTGCGTACACCGGGGAGCTGTTTTTT
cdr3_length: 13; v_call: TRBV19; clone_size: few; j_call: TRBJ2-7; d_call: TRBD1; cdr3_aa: CASSRDRTREQYF; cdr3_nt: TGTGCCAGTAGTAGGGACAGAACCCGCGAGCAGTACTTC
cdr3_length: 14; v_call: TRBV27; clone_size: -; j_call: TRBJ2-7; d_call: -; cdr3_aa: CASSLNQVSYEQYF; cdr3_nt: TGTGCCAGCAGTTTAAATCAGGTCTCCTACGAGCAGTACTTC
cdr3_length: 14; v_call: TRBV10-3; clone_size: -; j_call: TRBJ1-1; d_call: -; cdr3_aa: CAISPGTPNTEAFF; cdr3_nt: TGTGCCATCAGCCCCGGGACACCCAACACTGAAGCTTTCTTT
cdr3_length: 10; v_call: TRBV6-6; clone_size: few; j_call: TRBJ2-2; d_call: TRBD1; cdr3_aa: CAAGGGELFF; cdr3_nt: TGTGCCGCAGGGGGTGGGGAGCTGTTTTTT
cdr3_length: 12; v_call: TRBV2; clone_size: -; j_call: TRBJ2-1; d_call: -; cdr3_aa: CASRRGGGEQFF; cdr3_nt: TGTGCCAGCAGACGCGGGGGCGGGGAGCAGTTCTTC
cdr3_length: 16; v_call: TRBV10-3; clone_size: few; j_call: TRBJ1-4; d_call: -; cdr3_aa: CAISEDGQSLNEKLFF; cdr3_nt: TGTGCCATCAGTGAAGACGGACAGAGCTTGAATGAAAAACTGTTTTTT
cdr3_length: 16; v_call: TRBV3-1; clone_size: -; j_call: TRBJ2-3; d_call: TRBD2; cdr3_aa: CASSRLAGDHTDTQYF; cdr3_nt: TGTGCCAGCAGCCGACTAGCGGGGGACCACACAGATACGCAGTATTTT
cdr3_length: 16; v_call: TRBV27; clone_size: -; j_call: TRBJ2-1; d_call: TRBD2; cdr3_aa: CASRTSAGGSYNEQFF; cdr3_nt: TGTGCCAGCAGGACCTCAGCGGGGGGGTCCTACAATGAGCAGTTCTTC
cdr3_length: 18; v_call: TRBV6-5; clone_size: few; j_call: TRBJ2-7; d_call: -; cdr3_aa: CASSYSGGRGKNTYEQYF; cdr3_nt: TGTGCCAGCAGTTACTCTGGGGGCAGGGGAAAAAATACCTACGAGCAGTACTTC
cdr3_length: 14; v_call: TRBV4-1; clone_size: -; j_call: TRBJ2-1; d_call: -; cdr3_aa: CASSPQLLNNEQFF; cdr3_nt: TGCGCCAGCAGCCCCCAGCTTCTCAACAATGAGCAGTTCTTC
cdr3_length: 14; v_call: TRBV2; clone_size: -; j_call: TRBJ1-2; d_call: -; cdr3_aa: CARLKRVDGNGYTF; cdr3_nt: TGTGCCAGACTCAAACGGGTAGACGGGAATGGCTACACCTTC
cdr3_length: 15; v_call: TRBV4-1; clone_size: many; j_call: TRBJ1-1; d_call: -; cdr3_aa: CASSRTEGAATEAFF; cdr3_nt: TGCGCCAGCAGCCGCACTGAGGGCGCTGCCACTGAAGCTTTCTTT
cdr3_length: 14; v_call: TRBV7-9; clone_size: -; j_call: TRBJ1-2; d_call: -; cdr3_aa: CASSLAQANYGYTF; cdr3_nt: TGTGCCAGCAGCTTAGCGCAGGCTAACTATGGCTACACCTTC
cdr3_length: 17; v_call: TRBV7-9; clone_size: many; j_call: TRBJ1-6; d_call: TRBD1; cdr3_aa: CASSPDRVSSYNSPLHF; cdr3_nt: TGTGCCAGCAGCCCGGACAGGGTGAGCTCCTATAATTCACCCCTCCACTTT
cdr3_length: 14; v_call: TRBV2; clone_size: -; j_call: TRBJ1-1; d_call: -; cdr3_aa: CASSEAERPTEAFF; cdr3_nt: TGTGCCAGCAGTGAAGCAGAGCGCCCCACTGAAGCTTTCTTT
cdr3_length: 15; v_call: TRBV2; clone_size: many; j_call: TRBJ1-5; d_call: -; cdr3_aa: CASSASGVSNQPQHF; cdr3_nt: TGTGCCAGCAGTGCGTCAGGGGTGAGCAATCAGCCCCAGCATTTT
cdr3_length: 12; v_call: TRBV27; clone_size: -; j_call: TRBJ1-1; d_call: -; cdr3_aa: CVSSGQSTEAFF; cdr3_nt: TGTGTCAGCAGTGGACAGAGCACTGAAGCTTTCTTT
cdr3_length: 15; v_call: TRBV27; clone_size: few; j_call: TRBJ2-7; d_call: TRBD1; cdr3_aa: CASSPLQGAPYEQYF; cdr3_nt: TGTGCCAGCAGTCCCCTTCAGGGGGCCCCCTACGAGCAGTACTTC
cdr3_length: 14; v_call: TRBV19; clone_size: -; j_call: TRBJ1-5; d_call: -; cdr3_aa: CASRWGRSNQPQHF; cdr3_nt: TGTGCCAGTAGATGGGGACGGAGCAATCAGCCCCAGCATTTT
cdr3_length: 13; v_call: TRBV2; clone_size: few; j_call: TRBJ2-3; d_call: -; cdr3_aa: CASSESALYEQYF; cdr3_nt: TGTGCCAGCAGTGAGTCAGCACTTTACGAGCAGTATTTT
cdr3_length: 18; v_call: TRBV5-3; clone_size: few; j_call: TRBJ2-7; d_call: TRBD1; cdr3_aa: CARSEPGTGTPVYDEQYF; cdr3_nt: TGTGCCAGAAGCGAGCCCGGGACAGGGACCCCCGTCTACGACGAGCAGTACTTC
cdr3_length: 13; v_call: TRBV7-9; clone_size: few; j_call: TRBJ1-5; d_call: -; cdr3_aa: CASSHGPNQPQHF; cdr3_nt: TGTGCCAGCAGCCATGGACCTAATCAGCCCCAGCATTTT
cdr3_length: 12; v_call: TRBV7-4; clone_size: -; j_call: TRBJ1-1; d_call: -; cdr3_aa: CASRTYGFEAFF; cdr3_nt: TGTGCCAGCCGAACGTACGGCTTTGAAGCTTTCTTT
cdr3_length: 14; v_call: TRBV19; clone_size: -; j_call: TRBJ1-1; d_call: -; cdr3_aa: CASSILTDHTEAFF; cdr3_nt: TGTGCCAGTAGTATTCTGACAGACCACACTGAAGCTTTCTTT
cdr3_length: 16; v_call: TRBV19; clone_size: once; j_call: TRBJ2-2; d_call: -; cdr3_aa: CASSIGVGRATGELFF; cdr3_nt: TGTGCCAGTAGTATTGGAGTCGGCAGGGCCACCGGGGAGCTGTTTTTT
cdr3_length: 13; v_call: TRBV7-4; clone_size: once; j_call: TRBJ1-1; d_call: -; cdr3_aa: CASSPMDRLEAFF; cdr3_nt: TGTGCCAGCAGCCCAATGGACAGACTTGAAGCTTTCTTT
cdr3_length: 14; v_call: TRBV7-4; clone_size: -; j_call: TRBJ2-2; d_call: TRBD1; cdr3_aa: CASTPGQGAGELFF; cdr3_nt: TGTGCCAGCACCCCCGGACAGGGGGCCGGGGAGCTGTTTTTT
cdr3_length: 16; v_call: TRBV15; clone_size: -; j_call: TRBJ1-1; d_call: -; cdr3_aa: CATTPTGGPFSTEAFF; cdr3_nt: TGTGCCACCACCCCAACTGGGGGACCATTTAGCACTGAAGCTTTCTTT
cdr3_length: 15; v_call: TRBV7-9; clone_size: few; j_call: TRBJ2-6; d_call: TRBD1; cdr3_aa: CASSLAPGQGSVLTF; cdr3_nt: TGTGCCAGCAGCTTAGCGCCAGGACAGGGGTCCGTCCTGACTTTC
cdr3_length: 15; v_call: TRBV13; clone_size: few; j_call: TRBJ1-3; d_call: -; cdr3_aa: CASSFGDISGNTIYF; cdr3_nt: TGTGCCAGCAGCTTTGGGGACATCTCTGGAAACACCATATATTTT
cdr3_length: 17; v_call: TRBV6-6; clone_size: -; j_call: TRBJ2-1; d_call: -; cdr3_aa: CASRDPGVPRSYNEQFF; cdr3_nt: TGTGCCAGCAGGGACCCTGGAGTCCCACGCTCCTACAATGAGCAGTTCTTC
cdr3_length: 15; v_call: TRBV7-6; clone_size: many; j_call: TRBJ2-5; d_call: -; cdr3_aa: CASSLGALGIETQYF; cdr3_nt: TGTGCCAGCAGCTTAGGGGCTTTAGGGATAGAGACCCAGTACTTC
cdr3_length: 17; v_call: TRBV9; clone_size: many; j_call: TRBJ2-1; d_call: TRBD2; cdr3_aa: CASSSSLAGGLYNEQFF; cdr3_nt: TGTGCCAGCAGCTCCTCACTAGCGGGGGGTCTATACAATGAGCAGTTCTTC
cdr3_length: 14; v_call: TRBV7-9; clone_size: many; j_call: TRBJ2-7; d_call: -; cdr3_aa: CASSESLGSPAWYF; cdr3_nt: TGTGCCAGCAGCGAGAGTTTGGGGTCCCCAGCCTGGTACTTC
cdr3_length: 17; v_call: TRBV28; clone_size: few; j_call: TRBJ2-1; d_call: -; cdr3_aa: CASRGGGGTPVYNEQFF; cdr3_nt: TGTGCCAGCAGAGGAGGTGGGGGGACACCGGTATACAATGAGCAGTTCTTC
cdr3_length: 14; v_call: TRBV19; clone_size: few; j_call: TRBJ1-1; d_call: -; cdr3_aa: CASSTGTTTTEAFF; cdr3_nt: TGTGCCAGTAGTACCGGGACTACAACCACTGAAGCTTTCTTT
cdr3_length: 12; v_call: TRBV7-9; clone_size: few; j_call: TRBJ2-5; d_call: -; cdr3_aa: CASSLRIETQYF; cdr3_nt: TGTGCCAGCAGCTTAAGGATAGAGACCCAGTACTTC
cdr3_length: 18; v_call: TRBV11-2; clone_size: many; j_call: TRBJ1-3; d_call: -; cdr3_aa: CASSFGAISGSSGNTIYF; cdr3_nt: TGTGCCAGCAGCTTTGGTGCCATTTCGGGTTCCTCTGGAAACACCATATATTTT
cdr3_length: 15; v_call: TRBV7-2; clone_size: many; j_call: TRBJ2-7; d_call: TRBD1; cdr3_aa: CASSSRTGVFYEQYF; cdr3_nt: TGTGCCAGCAGCTCGAGGACAGGGGTTTTTTACGAGCAGTACTTC
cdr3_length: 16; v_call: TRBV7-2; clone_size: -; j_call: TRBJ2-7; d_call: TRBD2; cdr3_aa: CASSLVGGGASYEQYF; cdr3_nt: TGTGCCAGCAGCTTAGTTGGGGGAGGGGCCTCCTACGAGCAGTACTTC
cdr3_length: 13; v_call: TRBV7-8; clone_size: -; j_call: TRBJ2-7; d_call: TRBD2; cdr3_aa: CASAGGVSYEQYF; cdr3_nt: TGTGCTAGCGCGGGGGGGGTCTCCTACGAGCAGTACTTC